This T cell receptor (beta chain) stems from a study of T cell repertoires in cytomegalovirus infection. About the research overall: Newly reported HLA-C-restricted and thoroughly characterized HLA-B-restricted CMV epitopes were employed. Evidence of both CMV infection and a matching HLA type came from public TCR beta signatures.

Study-level results: In two of eight donors, the top clonotype was HLA-C-restricted CMV-specific. Adding up the frequency of public TCR beta families identified people who carried CMV plus the relevant HLA.

As regards this clonotype: Its antigen remains unidentified.

The CDR3 consists of 14 residues. V was cut by 1 base and J by 6 bases, with 16 bases left in between. Germline V gene data show CDR1 as DFQATT and CDR2 as SNEGSKA (reference sequence). TCRdb independently ran MiXCR on the reads; one entry per CDR3 protein. The sample carries a few hundred thousand distinct CDR3 sequences, almost 40% recorded once. The clonotype was recovered from a human donor in good health (CMV status not recorded). Some clones in this sample may be carry-over from other donors' samples. This chain uses TRBV20-1 with TRBJ2-7; D not resolved. The sequencing here drew on cultured PBMCs, taken from culture after CMV antigen stimulation. The CDR3 loop reads CSARAIRLGTEQYF. The CDR3 nucleotides are TGCAGTGCTAGAGCGATACGGCTGGGTACCGAGCAGTACTTC.